This T cell receptor beta chain was sequenced during a study of blood T cell repertoires in COVID-19. Study-level information: There were acute and convalescent COVID-19 samples, and they came from the United States, Italy and Spain. PBMCs, B-cell-depleted T cells, or T cells were the source of the cDNA or gDNA that made up the material.

As handled by the study authors: Cell counts per sample came from amplifying reference gene primers. Produced via immunoSEQ multiplex PCR; TCRdb's table is partial and in-frame only. V, J and clone size were drawn from that table, and D and trimming were deduced from the DNA. The data hold around 170,000 clones, with roughly nine tenths observed a single time. The TCR sequence derives from a woman between 25 and 40 years old with active or convalescent COVID-19. Sequenced sample: peripheral blood.

CDR3: CASSVVTGGGYTF. CDR3 DNA sequence: TGTGCCAGCAGCGTAGTGACAGGCGGTGGCTACACCTTC. This chain connects TRBV9 to TRBJ1-2, with D maybe TRBD1 (6 bases). This CDR3 has 13 residues. V gave up 0 bases and J gave up 7 bases, with 10 bases separating them. CDR1 and CDR2 (germline): SGDLS, YYNGEE.